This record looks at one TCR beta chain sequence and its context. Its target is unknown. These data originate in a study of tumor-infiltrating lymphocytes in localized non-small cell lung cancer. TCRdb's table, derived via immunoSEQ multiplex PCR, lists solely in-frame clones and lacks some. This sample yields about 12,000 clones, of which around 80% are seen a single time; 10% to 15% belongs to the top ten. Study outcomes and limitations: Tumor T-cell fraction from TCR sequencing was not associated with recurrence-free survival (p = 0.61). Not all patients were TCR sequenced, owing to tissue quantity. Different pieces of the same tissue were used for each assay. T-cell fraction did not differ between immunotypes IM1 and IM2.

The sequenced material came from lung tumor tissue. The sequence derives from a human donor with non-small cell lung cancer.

CDR3 nucleotide sequence: TGTGCCAGCAGCATGGGATCGGGAGGGCCCCAGCATTTT. Its protein product is CASSMGSGGPQHF. J is TRBJ1-5 and V is TRBV5-6; D gene uncertain. Germline V gives CDR1 SGHDT, CDR2 YYEEEE. This CDR3 is 13 amino acids long. V was shortened by 4 bases and J by 9 bases, with 14 bases between the two germline ends.